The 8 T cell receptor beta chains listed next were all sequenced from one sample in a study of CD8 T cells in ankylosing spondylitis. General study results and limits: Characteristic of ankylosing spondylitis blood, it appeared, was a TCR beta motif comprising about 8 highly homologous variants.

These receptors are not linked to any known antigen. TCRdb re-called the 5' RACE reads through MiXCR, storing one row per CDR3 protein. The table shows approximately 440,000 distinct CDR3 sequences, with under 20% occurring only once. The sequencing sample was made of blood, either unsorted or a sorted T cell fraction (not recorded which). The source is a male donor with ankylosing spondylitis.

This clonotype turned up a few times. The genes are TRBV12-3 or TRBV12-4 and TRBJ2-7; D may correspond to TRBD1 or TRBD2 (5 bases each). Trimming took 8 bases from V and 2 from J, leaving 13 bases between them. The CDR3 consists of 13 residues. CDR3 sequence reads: CASGRDATYEQYF. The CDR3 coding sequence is TGTGCCAGCGGTAGGGACGCAACCTACGAGCAGTACTTC.

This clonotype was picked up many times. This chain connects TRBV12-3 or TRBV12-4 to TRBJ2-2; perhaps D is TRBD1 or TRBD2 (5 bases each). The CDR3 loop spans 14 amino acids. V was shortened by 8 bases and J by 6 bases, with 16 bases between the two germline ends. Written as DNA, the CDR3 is TGTGCCAGCCTCGAGGGGCTAGAGGCCGGGGAGCTGTTTTTT. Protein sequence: CASLEGLEAGELFF.

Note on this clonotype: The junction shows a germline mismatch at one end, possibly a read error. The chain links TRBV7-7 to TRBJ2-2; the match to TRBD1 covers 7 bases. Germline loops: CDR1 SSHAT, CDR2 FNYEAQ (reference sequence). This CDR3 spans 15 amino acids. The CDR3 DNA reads TGTGCTAGCAGCTCCGGGACAGTGAACACCGGGGAGCTGTTTTTT. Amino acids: CASSSGTVNTGELFF.

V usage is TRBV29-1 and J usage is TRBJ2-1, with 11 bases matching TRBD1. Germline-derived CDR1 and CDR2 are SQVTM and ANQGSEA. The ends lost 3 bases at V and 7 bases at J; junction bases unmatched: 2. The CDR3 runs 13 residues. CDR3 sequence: CSVDGTGGNEQFF. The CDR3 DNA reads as TGCAGCGTTGATGGGACAGGGGGGAATGAGCAGTTCTTC.

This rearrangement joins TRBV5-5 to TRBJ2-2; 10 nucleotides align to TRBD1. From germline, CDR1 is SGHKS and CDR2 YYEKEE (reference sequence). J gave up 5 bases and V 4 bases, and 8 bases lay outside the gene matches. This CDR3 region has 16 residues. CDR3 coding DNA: TGTGCCAGCAGCCGACCCGGGACAGGGGATACCGGGGAGCTGTTTTTT. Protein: CASSRPGTGDTGELFF.

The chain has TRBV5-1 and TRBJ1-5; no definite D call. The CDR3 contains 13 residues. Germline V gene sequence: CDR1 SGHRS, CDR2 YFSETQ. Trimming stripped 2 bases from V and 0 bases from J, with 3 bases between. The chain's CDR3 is CASSFDSNQPQHF. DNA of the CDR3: TGCGCCAGCAGCTTCGATAGCAATCAGCCCCAGCATTTT. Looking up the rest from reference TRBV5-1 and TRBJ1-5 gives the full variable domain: KAGVTQTPRYLIKTRGQQVTLSCSPISGHRSVSWYQQTPGQGLQFLFEYFSETQRNKGNFPGRFSGRQFSNSRSEMNVSTLELGDSALYLCASSFDSNQPQHFGDGTRLSIL.

The CDR3 sequence is CASSPPHGGVGYYGYTF. CDR3 nucleotide sequence: TGTGCCAGCAGCCCGCCTCACGGCGGGGTGGGCTACTATGGCTACACCTTC. This sequence joins TRBV5-6 and TRBJ1-2, with D hard to call. The V gene lost 4 bases and the J gene lost 3 bases, with 22 bases spanning the gap. This CDR3 has 17 amino acids. The V gene's germline CDR1 is SGHDT and CDR2 YYEEEE. Supplemented by reference TRBV5-6 and TRBJ1-2, the full variable domain reads DAGVTQSPTHLIKTRGQQVTLRCSPKSGHDTVSWYQQALGQGPQFIFQYYEEEERQRGNFPDRFSGHQFPNYSSELNVNALLLGDSALYLCASSPPHGGVGYYGYTFGSGTRLTVV.

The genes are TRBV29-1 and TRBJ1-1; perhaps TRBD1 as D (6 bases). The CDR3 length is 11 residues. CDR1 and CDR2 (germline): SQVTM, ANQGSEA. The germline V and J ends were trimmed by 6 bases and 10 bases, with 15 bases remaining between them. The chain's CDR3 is CSVHGGQVAFF. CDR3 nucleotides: TGCAGCGTCCACGGGGGGCAGGTAGCTTTCTTT.